The 25 T cell receptor beta chains below all came from one sample that was sequenced in a study of blood T cells in healthy people across ages. Primed by a sample-barcoded 5' primer and a J-beta primer mix, a second PCR proceeded for about 7 to 11 cycles. MiXCR, run by TCRdb on the 5' RACE reads, gives a single entry per CDR3 protein. The sample consists of approximately 900,000 distinct CDR3 sequences, almost 30% of them appearing once. The data were also submitted as part of a second study, on T cells of mothers and their children.

Sequenced sample: blood. The origin of the receptors is a woman aged 40 to 50 in good health.

In regard to this clonotype: This may be a read error, as it is one base from a much larger clone. The chain recombines TRBV6-2 or TRBV6-3 with TRBJ2-7, with a tentative D call TRBD1 (6 bases). CDR3 size: 13 residues. V shed 8 bases and J shed 5 bases, with 16 bases lying between them. Germline V lookup: CDR1 MNHEY, CDR2 SVGEGT. DNA for the CDR3: TGTGCCAGCGGACGACAGGCATGGGACGAGCAGTACTTC. It specifies CASGRQAWDEQYF.

In its sample, this clonotype was seen a few times. Sequence at one end of the junction differs from germline and may be a read error. The V gene is TRBV20-1, the J gene TRBJ1-5, with TRBD1 matching over 10 bases. Per the germline V gene, CDR1 is DFQATT and CDR2 is SNEGSKA (reference sequence). CDR3 length: 16 amino acids. CDR3: CSTTGGTFHSKQPQHF. The CDR3 coding sequence is TGCAGCACGACAGGGGGCACTTTCCATAGCAAGCAGCCCCAGCATTTT.

This chain uses TRBV28 with TRBJ1-6, with 8 bases that match TRBD1. Germline trimming cut 10 bases from V and 10 bases from J; bases unmatched to any gene: 12. There are 14 residues in the CDR3. In germline, CDR1 is MDHEN, CDR2 SYDVKM. In nucleotides, the CDR3 is TGTGCCACCTTACTCCAGGGGGCTGGGTCACCCCTCCACTTT. Its protein product is CATLLQGAGSPLHF.

The chain joins TRBV5-1 to TRBJ2-1; D possibly uses TRBD1 or TRBD2 (6 bases each). CDR3 length: 16 amino acids. Between the trimmed V and J ends, which lost 0 bases and 3 bases, there was a span of 13 bases. Germline V gene data show CDR1 as SGHRS and CDR2 as YFSETQ. The chain's CDR3 is CASSLALGGNYNEQFF. For the CDR3, the DNA is TGCGCCAGCAGCTTGGCCTTGGGGGGCAACTACAATGAGCAGTTCTTC.

In its sample, this clonotype was seen many times. The V gene is TRBV10-3, the J gene TRBJ2-7; 9 bases fit TRBD1. The ends lost 3 bases at V and 6 bases at J; junction bases unmatched: 12. Germline V gene sequence: CDR1 ENHRY, CDR2 SYGVKD. CDR3 length equals 16 residues. CDR3 bases: TGTGCCATCAGTGATTCCGGGACAGGGTTTATGGGCGAGCAGTACTTC. This encodes CAISDSGTGFMGEQYF.

The V call is TRBV25-1, the J call TRBJ2-5, with a weak D call TRBD2 (5 bases). The CDR3 totals 15 residues. Germline CDR1 MGHDK, CDR2 SYGVNS. Trimming removed 3 bases at V and 4 bases at J, with 15 bases between. As DNA, the CDR3 is TGTGCCAGCAGTGACCTCCTGGACTCCGGAGAGACCCAGTACTTC. Translating it yields CASSDLLDSGETQYF.

The chain uses TRBV10-3 and TRBJ2-7, with TRBD2 as a possible D gene (6 bases). CDR1 is ENHRY, CDR2 SYGVKD, per germline. The CDR3 loop spans 17 amino acids. V shed 6 bases and J shed 2 bases, with 23 bases lying between them. The DNA for the CDR3 is TGTGCCATCAGGGGTAGGCTAGCGAAGGGGATGACCTACGAGCAGTACTTC. This encodes CAIRGRLAKGMTYEQYF.

This clonotype was found a few times. The genes are TRBV7-2 and TRBJ2-7; the match to TRBD2 covers 7 bases. The CDR3 consists of 19 residues. CDR1 and CDR2 from the germline V gene are SGHTA and FQGNSA. Unmatched junction bases numbered 15, after V lost 1 base and J lost 0 bases. DNA for the CDR3: TGTGCCAGCAGCTTAGGGTCTAGCGGAGCGGGCCTAGGCTCCTACGAGCAGTACTTC. This encodes CASSLGSSGAGLGSYEQYF.

A few counts support this clonotype. The CDR3 here is CSARDIPRGDLWYGYTF. The CDR3 coding sequence is TGCAGTGCTAGAGATATTCCGAGAGGGGACCTTTGGTATGGCTACACCTTC. V gene TRBV20-1 combines with J gene TRBJ1-2, with D possibly matching TRBD1 (5 bases). Trimming left V 0 bases short and J 5 bases short, with 22 bases between. The CDR3 consists of 17 residues. Looked up from germline, CDR1 is DFQATT and CDR2 is SNEGSKA (reference sequence).

This clonotype has at least ten counts. The chain recombines TRBV7-2 with TRBJ2-7; 8 bases are shared with TRBD2. Germline CDR1 and CDR2: SGHTA and FQGNSA. Trimming took 5 bases from V and 6 from J; bases not matched to a gene: 6. The CDR3 has 13 amino acids. CDR3 residues: CASSLRLASEQYF. The CDR3 bases are TGTGCCAGCAGCCTGAGACTAGCGTCCGAGCAGTACTTC.

The rearrangement uses TRBV14 and TRBJ1-6; 9 nucleotides match TRBD1. V lost 8 bases and J lost 8; bases outside the gene matches: 10. The germline CDR1 and CDR2 sequences are SGHDN and FVKESK. CDR3 length: 15 residues. CDR3 protein: CASGPTGGRYSPLHF. The CDR3 DNA reads TGTGCCAGCGGCCCCACAGGGGGCCGGTATTCACCCCTCCACTTT.

The table lists this clonotype with a few counts. The V gene is TRBV12-3 or TRBV12-4, the J gene TRBJ2-5, with TRBD1 matching over 7 bases. The CDR3 covers 15 residues. V dropped 4 bases and J dropped 0; count of bases not matched to a gene: 5. The CDR3 spells CASSSRQGYQETQYF. Written as DNA, the CDR3 is TGTGCCAGCAGTTCCAGACAGGGTTACCAAGAGACCCAGTACTTC.

This sequence joins TRBV12-3 or TRBV12-4 and TRBJ1-1, with a possible D match to TRBD1 (5 bases). V lost 3 bases, J lost 0 bases, and 14 bases lay in between. CDR3 length: 16 residues. DNA for the CDR3: TGTGCCAGCAGTTTCGGTTATGGGACGATGAACACTGAAGCTTTCTTT. Translated: CASSFGYGTMNTEAFF.

At least ten counts were recorded for this clonotype. The chain carries TRBV4-2 and TRBJ2-5, with a weak D call TRBD2 (6 bases). The germline CDR1 and CDR2 sequences are LGHNA and YNFKEQ. The CDR3 totals 18 residues. The V and J ends lost 0 bases and 1 base respectively, with 18 bases between them. This CDR3 is CASSQDSPGTAGQETQYF. The CDR3 region has the DNA TGTGCCAGCAGCCAAGATAGTCCGGGAACAGCGGGCCAAGAGACCCAGTACTTC.

The CDR3 is CASRNYGAGAYHEQYF. The CDR3 DNA reads as TGTGCCAGCAGAAATTATGGCGCGGGGGCCTATCACGAGCAGTACTTC. The V call is TRBV7-2, the J call TRBJ2-7, with a weak D call TRBD2 (7 bases). Germline loops: CDR1 SGHTA, CDR2 FQGNSA. Trimming left V 6 bases short and J 5 bases short, with 23 bases between. The CDR3 has 16 amino acids.

In this sample, this clonotype turned up a few times. This chain links TRBV7-8 with TRBJ2-7; D may be TRBD1 (6 bases). The ends were cut back, 4 bases at V and 6 bases at J, with 19 bases in the middle. CDR3 length equals 15 residues. The germline CDR1 and CDR2 sequences are SGHVS and FQNEAQ. Here the CDR3 reads CASSSRGYEGREQYF. The CDR3, as DNA: TGTGCCAGCAGCTCTAGGGGGTACGAGGGCCGCGAGCAGTACTTC.

This clonotype showed up many times. The rearrangement links TRBV29-1 to TRBJ1-1; tentative D call: TRBD1 (6 bases). CDR1 is SQVTM and CDR2 is ANQGSEA in the germline V gene. The V and J ends lost 6 bases and 1 base respectively, with 18 bases between them. The CDR3 contains 15 residues. The CDR3 spells CSVESLTGTNTEAFF. The CDR3 DNA is TGCAGCGTCGAATCTTTAACAGGGACGAACACTGAAGCTTTCTTT.

About this clonotype: This may stem from a read error, because a much larger clone lies one nucleotide away. This chain joins TRBV24-1 and TRBJ2-3, with no clear D. Germline CDR1 KGHDR, CDR2 SFDVKD. The CDR3 consists of 14 residues. CDR3 sequence reads: CATSDTPLTDTRYF. The CDR3 DNA sequence: TGTGCCACCAGTGACACTCCTCTCACAGATACGCGGTATTTT.

This clonotype has only one observation. The chain couples TRBV18 to TRBJ2-3; unclear D gene. Trimming cost V 3 bases and J 0 bases, with 13 bases left between them. From germline, CDR1 is KGHSH and CDR2 LQKENI. The CDR3 is 16 residues long. CDR3 nucleotides: TGTGCCAGCTCACCTCAGGCGCTCACTAGCACAGATACGCAGTATTTT. Its translation: CASSPQALTSTDTQYF.

This clonotype was counted only a few times. The chain couples TRBV12-3 or TRBV12-4 to TRBJ1-5; 7 bases fit TRBD1. The trim removed 5 bases at V and 0 bases at J, leaving 4 bases unmatched. This CDR3 is built from 15 residues. The DNA for the CDR3 is TGTGCCAGCAGTAAGGGACAGTATAGCAATCAGCCCCAGCATTTT. Translated, it gives CASSKGQYSNQPQHF.

The sample holds many counts of this clonotype. V usage is TRBV3-1 and J usage is TRBJ2-7, with D uncertain. CDR1 is LGHDT and CDR2 is YNNKEL in the germline V gene (reference sequence). Trimming removed 6 bases from V and 0 bases from J, with 15 bases in between. This CDR3 spans 15 amino acids. The CDR3 DNA reads TGTGCCAGCAGTAGTGAAGGGTCGAGCTCCTACGAGCAGTACTTC. Amino acid sequence: CASSSEGSSSYEQYF.

This sequence joins TRBV7-9 and TRBJ2-7; 7 bases map to TRBD2. Germline CDR1 reads SEHNR; CDR2 reads FQNEAQ (reference sequence). Trimming removed 6 bases from V and 0 bases from J; junction bases left unmatched: 11. The CDR3 is 16 residues long. The CDR3 region is CASSYETSRSSYEQYF. For the CDR3, the DNA is TGTGCCAGCAGTTATGAGACTAGCCGGAGCTCCTACGAGCAGTACTTC. Together with reference TRBV7-9 and TRBJ2-7, the CDR3 gives the full variable domain: DTGVSQNPRHKITKRGQNVTFRCDPISEHNRLYWYRQTLGQGPEFLTYFQNEAQLEKSRLLSDRFSAERPKGSFSTLEIQRTEQGDSAMYLCASSYETSRSSYEQYFGPGTRLTVT.

The table lists this clonotype with many counts. The CDR3 sequence: CASSLALGATYEQYF. CDR3 DNA: TGTGCCAGCAGTTTAGCCCTTGGGGCCACCTACGAGCAGTACTTC. The J gene is TRBJ2-7, the V gene TRBV12-3 or TRBV12-4, with D perhaps TRBD1 (5 bases). CDR3 length: 15 residues. Trimming left V 0 bases short and J 2 bases short, with 11 bases between.

This chain connects TRBV20-1 to TRBJ1-1; 8 bases align to TRBD1. Trimming at V came to 7 bases and at J to 3 bases, leaving 7 bases not matched to a gene. Germline CDR1 reads DFQATT; CDR2 reads SNEGSKA (reference sequence). This CDR3 is built from 13 residues. Here the CDR3 DNA reads TGCAGTGGTGGACAGGGAGGTGACACTGAAGCTTTCTTT. Residues: CSGGQGGDTEAFF.

In the case of this clonotype: A much bigger clone sits one base away, suggesting this may be a read error. J is TRBJ2-1 and V is TRBV9, with 9 bases that match TRBD2. Per the germline V gene, CDR1 is SGDLS and CDR2 is YYNGEE. The CDR3 is 15 amino acids. The trim removed 7 bases at V and 7 bases at J, leaving 12 bases unmatched. Here the CDR3 reads CASGKPRLAVNEQFF. CDR3 bases: TGTGCCAGCGGGAAACCGCGACTAGCGGTAAATGAGCAGTTCTTC.